Each of the 23 T cell receptor beta chains below was sequenced from the same sample in a study of cytomegalovirus exposure and HLA in healthy donors (dated 2017 in TCRdb). To prepare the library, the immunoSEQ multiplex PCR assay was applied. A mixture of 60 forward primers for TCR Vbeta segments and 13 reverse primers for TCR Jbeta segments was used in the multiplex PCR. The table was pulled from immuneACCESS by TCRdb, which kept in-frame rearrangements only. Such tables lose some clones; where checked, under half of the loss comes from unresolved V genes, and the rest has no known cause. The sample profile shows about 200,000 clones; more than 80% of them were found once. The top ten hold around 3% of the sample. Sequencing was done on a sample of PBMCs. These receptor sequences come from a man aged 30-40 years in good health and CMV-seronegative.

The V call is TRBV6-1, the J call TRBJ1-2; the match to TRBD1 covers 7 bases. The junction had 7 bases not matched to a gene; V was cut back by 2 bases and J by 7 bases. This CDR3 is 14 amino acids long. Per the germline V gene, CDR1 is MNHNS and CDR2 is SASEGT. The DNA of the CDR3 is TGTGCCAGCAGTGAACGGCGACAGGGCTCTGGCTACACCTTC. Its translation: CASSERRQGSGYTF.

The chain joins TRBV7-8 to TRBJ2-5, with D possibly being TRBD2 (5 bases). Trimming removed 5 bases from V and 5 bases from J, with 21 bases in between. Per the germline V gene, CDR1 is SGHVS and CDR2 is FQNEAQ. The CDR3 has 16 residues. Here the CDR3 reads CASSPRRLQKGETQYF. CDR3 DNA: TGTGCCAGCAGCCCCCGGAGGCTCCAAAAAGGGGAGACCCAGTACTTC.

The chain has TRBV5-1 and TRBJ2-1, with D possibly being TRBD2 (7 bases). Trimming cost V 4 bases and J 14 bases, with 22 bases left between them. CDR3 length: 14 amino acids. Germline assignment: CDR1 SGHRS and CDR2 YFSETQ. CDR3 DNA: TGCGCCAGCAGCGCAGGGAGGGGGGGCCAAGGGGAGTTCTTC. This sequence encodes CASSAGRGGQGEFF.

The rearrangement uses TRBV28 and TRBJ2-7, with TRBD2 matching over 7 bases. After removal of 8 bases from V and 6 bases from J, the junction contained 10 bases not matched to a gene. The germline CDR1 and CDR2 sequences are MDHEN and SYDVKM. The CDR3 contains 13 residues. As DNA, the CDR3 is TGTGCCAGCGTGCCTGAGGAGCGGGGCGAGCAGTACTTC. Translated: CASVPEERGEQYF.

The rearrangement uses TRBV6-5 and TRBJ1-5; 8 nucleotides agree with TRBD1. With 5 bases clipped from V and 7 bases from J, the junction kept 4 bases outside the gene matches. The CDR3 consists of 13 residues. Germline CDR1 MNHEY, CDR2 SVGAGI. In nucleotides, the CDR3 is TGTGCCAGCAGTAACAGGGGGTGGCAGCCCCAGCATTTT. It codes for CASSNRGWQPQHF.

J is TRBJ1-2 and V is TRBV2; D is possibly TRBD1 (5 bases). Germline V gene sequence: CDR1 SNHLY, CDR2 FYNNEI. This CDR3 comprises 12 residues. V was cut by 4 bases and J by 8 bases, with 11 bases left in between. The CDR3 loop reads CASSGSGGGYTF. The CDR3 coding sequence is TGTGCCAGCAGTGGGTCCGGGGGAGGCTACACCTTC.

This clone has only one observation. V and J are TRBV2 and TRBJ2-5, with 9 bases matching TRBD1. J was trimmed by 6 bases and V by 5 bases; bases with no gene match: 7. The CDR3 loop spans 14 amino acids. Looked up from germline, CDR1 is SNHLY and CDR2 is FYNNEI. The CDR3 sequence is CASSFTGGVQTQYF. The CDR3 DNA is TGTGCCAGCAGTTTTACAGGGGGCGTTCAGACCCAGTACTTC.

V usage is TRBV19 and J usage is TRBJ1-3; 9 bases align to TRBD1. Germline V gene sequence: CDR1 LNHDA, CDR2 SQIVND (reference sequence). Trimming at V came to 8 bases and at J to 4 bases, leaving 6 bases not matched to a gene. The CDR3 has 14 amino acids. The DNA of the CDR3 is TGTGCCAGTGCCCACAGGGGGCGAGGAAACACCATATATTTT. Its protein product is CASAHRGRGNTIYF. The variable domain in full, completed from reference TRBV19 and TRBJ1-3, reads DGGITQSPKYLFRKEGQNVTLSCEQNLNHDAMYWYRQDPGQGLRLIYYSQIVNDFQKGDIAEGYSVSREKKESFPLTVTSAQKNPTAFYLCASAHRGRGNTIYFGEGSWLTVV.

The V and J genes are TRBV4-1 and TRBJ1-2; a weak D match, TRBD1 (5 bases). Trimming took off 1 base at V and 8 bases at J, with 17 bases between the two ends. CDR1 is MGHRA and CDR2 is YSYEKL in the germline V gene. The CDR3 covers 15 residues. The CDR3 reads CASSQVSDTLRGYTF. Here the CDR3 DNA reads TGCGCCAGCAGCCAAGTTTCGGACACCTTGAGGGGCTACACCTTC.

The chain carries TRBV5-1 and TRBJ1-1; D possibly corresponds to TRBD1 (5 bases). The germline V gene has CDR1 SGHRS and CDR2 YFSETQ. Trimming shortened V by 1 base and J by 1 base, and 8 bases separated the two germline ends. The CDR3 covers 14 residues. CDR3 loop: CASSLSGKNTEAFF. The CDR3 coding sequence is TGCGCCAGCAGCTTGTCAGGGAAGAACACTGAAGCTTTCTTT.

This clone was found a few times. V usage is TRBV2 and J usage is TRBJ1-1, with no clear D. The germline V gene has CDR1 SNHLY and CDR2 FYNNEI. Trimming took 4 bases from V and 0 from J, leaving 9 bases between them. CDR3 length equals 14 residues. The CDR3 coding sequence is TGTGCCAGCAGTGCGCGCCTTTTGAACACTGAAGCTTTCTTT. Its protein product is CASSARLLNTEAFF. The variable domain in full, with the rest retrieved from reference TRBV2 and TRBJ1-1, is EPEVTQTPSHQVTQMGQEVILRCVPISNHLYFYWYRQILGQKVEFLVSFYNNEISEKSEIFDDQFSVERPDGSNFTLKIRSTKLEDSAMYFCASSARLLNTEAFFGQGTRLTVV.

This chain connects TRBV15 to TRBJ2-3; 10 bases align to TRBD1. Trimming at V came to 3 bases and at J to 5 bases, leaving 5 bases not matched to a gene. The CDR3 runs 15 residues. Per germline, CDR1 LNHNV and CDR2 YYDKDF (reference sequence). CDR3 coding DNA: TGTGCCACCAGCAGGCAGACAGGGGGCTTAGATACGCAGTATTTT. As protein: CATSRQTGGLDTQYF.

The chain links TRBV6-5 to TRBJ2-2; a weak D match, TRBD2 (7 bases). Germline lookup yields CDR1 MNHEY and CDR2 SVGAGI. This CDR3 region has 16 residues. Trimming pared 0 bases from V and 6 bases from J, leaving 14 bases between. CDR3 nucleotide sequence: TGTGCCAGCAGTTACTCCCCGGGGGGCATCGCCGGGGAGCTGTTTTTT. Its translation is CASSYSPGGIAGELFF.

The V call is TRBV28, the J call TRBJ1-1; D gene ambiguous. V dropped 4 bases and J dropped 0 bases, with 6 bases sitting between them. The CDR3 consists of 13 residues. Germline loops: CDR1 MDHEN, CDR2 SYDVKM. The CDR3, as DNA: TGTGCCAGCAGTTCCTCAGTGAACACTGAAGCTTTCTTT. Translated, it gives CASSSSVNTEAFF.

The rearrangement joins TRBV9 to TRBJ2-2, with D possibly being TRBD1 (5 bases). This CDR3 is 14 amino acids long. CDR1 is SGDLS and CDR2 is YYNGEE in the germline V gene. Deletions cut 7 bases from V and 3 bases from J, with 13 bases between. The CDR3 region is CASRRGSDTGELFF. The CDR3 DNA is TGTGCCAGCCGTAGGGGATCCGACACCGGGGAGCTGTTTTTT.

This chain connects TRBV28 to TRBJ1-6; a possible D gene is TRBD1 (6 bases). The CDR3 consists of 15 residues. Germline CDR1 and CDR2: MDHEN and SYDVKM. The V gene lost 8 bases and the J gene lost 4 bases, with 15 bases spanning the gap. DNA of the CDR3: TGTGCCAGCTTCTCAGACAGGCTTTATAATTCACCCCTCCACTTT. It is translated as CASFSDRLYNSPLHF.

This chain uses TRBV5-1 with TRBJ2-5, with 7 nucleotides matching TRBD2. Per the germline V gene, CDR1 is SGHRS and CDR2 is YFSETQ. The trim removed 4 bases at V and 4 bases at J, leaving 10 bases unmatched. The CDR3 covers 15 residues. The CDR3 spells CASSPRPGGGETQYF. CDR3 DNA: TGCGCCAGCAGCCCGCGGCCGGGGGGAGGAGAGACCCAGTACTTC.

This chain joins TRBV2 and TRBJ1-3; 7 bases line up with TRBD1. V was clipped by 5 bases and J by 0 bases; unmatched bases: 7. The V gene's germline CDR1 is SNHLY and CDR2 FYNNEI. The CDR3 has 16 amino acids. Written as DNA, the CDR3 is TGTGCCAGCAGTCTCCGAGCAGGGGGCTCTGGAAACACCATATATTTT. It translates to CASSLRAGGSGNTIYF.

This chain links TRBV5-1 with TRBJ2-2; 8 nucleotides line up with TRBD2. Germline loops: CDR1 SGHRS, CDR2 YFSETQ. The trim removed 4 bases at V and 3 bases at J, leaving 5 bases unmatched. This CDR3 has 15 amino acids. CDR3 sequence reads: CASSLTGGYTGELFF. The CDR3 DNA is TGCGCCAGCAGCCTGACGGGGGGGTACACCGGGGAGCTGTTTTTT.

This clone was seen only once. This chain connects TRBV11-2 to TRBJ2-7, with 8 nucleotides matching TRBD1. Germline values: CDR1 SGHAT, CDR2 FQNNGV. Unmatched junction bases numbered 5, after V lost 3 bases and J lost 1 base. CDR3 length: 15 amino acids. CDR3 DNA: TGTGCCAGCAGCTTCTGGACAGGGACTTCCTACGAGCAGTACTTC. Protein sequence: CASSFWTGTSYEQYF. The complete variable domain, with remaining parts taken from reference TRBV11-2 and TRBJ2-7, reads EAGVAQSPRYKIIEKRQSVAFWCNPISGHATLYWYQQILGQGPKLLIQFQNNGVVDDSQLPKDRFSAERLKGVDSTLKIQPAKLEDSAVYLCASSFWTGTSYEQYFGPGTRLTVT.

The J gene is TRBJ2-4, the V gene TRBV5-6, with D possibly TRBD1 on 6 matching bases. The CDR3 has 14 residues. V was clipped by 4 bases and J by 6 bases, with 14 bases between them. The germline V gene has CDR1 SGHDT and CDR2 YYEEEE. Written as DNA, the CDR3 is TGTGCCAGCAGCGCGGCAGGGGTTAGAAACATTCAGTACTTC. It translates to CASSAAGVRNIQYF.

This chain links TRBV4-2 with TRBJ2-5, with D maybe TRBD1 (8 bases). The closer fit of TRBJ2-7 to the DNA end suggests the J call may be wrong. This CDR3 region has 17 residues. In germline, CDR1 is LGHNA, CDR2 YNFKEQ. CDR3 DNA sequence: TGTGCCAGCAGCCAAGATGGGGGGGGACAGGTTCCCTACGAGCAGTACTTC. This gives the protein CASSQDGGGQVPYEQYF.

This rearrangement joins TRBV27 to TRBJ2-7, with a possible D match to TRBD1 (5 bases). V was pared by 4 bases and J by 0 bases, with 19 bases between. In germline, CDR1 is MNHEY, CDR2 SMNVEV (reference sequence). The CDR3 spans 17 residues. The CDR3 reads CASSSNHRQLLSYEQYF. The CDR3 nucleotides are TGTGCCAGCAGTTCCAATCATCGACAGCTTCTCTCCTACGAGCAGTACTTC.